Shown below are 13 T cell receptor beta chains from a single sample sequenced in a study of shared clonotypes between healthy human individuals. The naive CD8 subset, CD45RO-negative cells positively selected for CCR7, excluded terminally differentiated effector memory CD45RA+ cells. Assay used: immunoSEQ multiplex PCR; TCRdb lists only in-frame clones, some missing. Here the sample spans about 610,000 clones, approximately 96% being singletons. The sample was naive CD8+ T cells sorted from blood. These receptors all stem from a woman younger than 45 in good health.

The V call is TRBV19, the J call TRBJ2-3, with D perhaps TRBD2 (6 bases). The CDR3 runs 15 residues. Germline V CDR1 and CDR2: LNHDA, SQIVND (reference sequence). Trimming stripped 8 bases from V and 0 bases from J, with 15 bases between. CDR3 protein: CASRNLEGSTDTQYF. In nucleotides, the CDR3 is TGTGCCAGTCGAAATCTGGAGGGAAGCACAGATACGCAGTATTTT.

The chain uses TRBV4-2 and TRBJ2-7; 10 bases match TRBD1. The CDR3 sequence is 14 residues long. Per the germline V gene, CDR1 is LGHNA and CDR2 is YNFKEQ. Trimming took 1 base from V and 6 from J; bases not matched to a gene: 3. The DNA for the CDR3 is TGTGCCAGCAGCCAAGGACAGGGGGCGGGCGAGCAGTACTTC. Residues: CASSQGQGAGEQYF.

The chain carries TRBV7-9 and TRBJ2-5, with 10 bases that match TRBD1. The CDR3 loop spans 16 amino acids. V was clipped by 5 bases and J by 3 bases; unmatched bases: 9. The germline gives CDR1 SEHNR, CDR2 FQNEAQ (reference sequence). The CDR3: CASSLTLTGGKETQYF. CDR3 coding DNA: TGTGCCAGCAGCCTTACTTTGACAGGGGGCAAAGAGACCCAGTACTTC.

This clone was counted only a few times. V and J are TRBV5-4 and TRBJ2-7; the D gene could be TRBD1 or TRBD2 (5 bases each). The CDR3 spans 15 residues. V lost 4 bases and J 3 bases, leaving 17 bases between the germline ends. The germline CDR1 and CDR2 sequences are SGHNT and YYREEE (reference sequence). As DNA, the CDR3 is TGTGCCAGCAGCAAAGACCGGGACCGGATCTACGAGCAGTACTTC. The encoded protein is CASSKDRDRIYEQYF.

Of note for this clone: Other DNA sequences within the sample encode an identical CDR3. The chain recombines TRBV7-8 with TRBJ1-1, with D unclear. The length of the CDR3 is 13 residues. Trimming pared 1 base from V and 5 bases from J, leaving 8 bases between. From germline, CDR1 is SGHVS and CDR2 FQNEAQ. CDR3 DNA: TGTGCCAGCAGCTTAGGAGGTGGAACTGAAGCTTTCTTT. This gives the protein CASSLGGGTEAFF.

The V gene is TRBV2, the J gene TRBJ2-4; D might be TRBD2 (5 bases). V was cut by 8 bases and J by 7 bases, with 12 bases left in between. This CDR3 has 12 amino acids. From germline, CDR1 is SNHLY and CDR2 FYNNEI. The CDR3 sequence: CASGGGLNIQYF. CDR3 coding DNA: TGTGCCAGCGGAGGAGGACTCAACATTCAGTACTTC.

The CDR3 loop is CASSRGKVSQPQHF. The CDR3 bases are TGTGCCAGCAGCAGGGGGAAGGTGAGTCAGCCCCAGCATTTT. V usage is TRBV27 and J usage is TRBJ1-5, with 7 bases aligning to TRBD1. The CDR3 is 14 amino acids. The germline V gene has CDR1 MNHEY and CDR2 SMNVEV (reference sequence). V lost 6 bases, J lost 6 bases, and 8 bases stayed unmatched.

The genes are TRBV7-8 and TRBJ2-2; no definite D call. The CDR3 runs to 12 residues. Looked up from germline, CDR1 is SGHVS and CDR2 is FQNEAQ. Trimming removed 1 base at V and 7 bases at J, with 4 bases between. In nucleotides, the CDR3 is TGTGCCAGCAGCTTAGTGATCGGGGAGCTGTTTTTT. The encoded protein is CASSLVIGELFF.

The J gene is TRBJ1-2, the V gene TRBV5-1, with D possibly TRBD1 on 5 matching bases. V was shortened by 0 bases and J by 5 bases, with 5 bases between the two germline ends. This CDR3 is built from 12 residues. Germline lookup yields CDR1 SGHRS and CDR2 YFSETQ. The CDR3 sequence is CASSLEGYGYTF. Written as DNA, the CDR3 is TGCGCCAGCAGCTTGGAGGGGTATGGCTACACCTTC.

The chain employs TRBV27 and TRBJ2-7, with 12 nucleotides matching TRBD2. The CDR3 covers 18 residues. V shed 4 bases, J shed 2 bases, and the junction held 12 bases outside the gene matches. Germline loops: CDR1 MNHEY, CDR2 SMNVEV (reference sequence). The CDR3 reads CASSYTSGRLPYTYEQYF. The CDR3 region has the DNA TGTGCCAGCAGTTATACTAGCGGGAGGCTACCTTACACCTACGAGCAGTACTTC.

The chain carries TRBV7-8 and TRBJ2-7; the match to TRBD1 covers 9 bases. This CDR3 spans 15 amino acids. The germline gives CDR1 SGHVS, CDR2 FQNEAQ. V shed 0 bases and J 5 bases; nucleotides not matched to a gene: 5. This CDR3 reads CASSLARDREDEQYF. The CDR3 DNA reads TGTGCCAGCAGCTTAGCCCGGGACAGGGAAGACGAGCAGTACTTC. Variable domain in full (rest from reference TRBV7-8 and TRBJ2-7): GAGVSQSPRYKVAKRGQDVALRCDPISGHVSLFWYQQALGQGPEFLTYFQNEAQLDKSGLPSDRFFAERPEGSVSTLKIQRTQQEDSAVYLCASSLARDREDEQYFGPGTRLTVT.

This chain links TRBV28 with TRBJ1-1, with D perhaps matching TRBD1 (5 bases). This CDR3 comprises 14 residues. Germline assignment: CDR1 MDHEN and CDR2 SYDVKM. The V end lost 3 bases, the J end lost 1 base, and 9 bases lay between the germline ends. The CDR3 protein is CASSLGRRNTEAFF. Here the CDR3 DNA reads TGTGCCAGCAGTTTGGGGCGCAGGAACACTGAAGCTTTCTTT.

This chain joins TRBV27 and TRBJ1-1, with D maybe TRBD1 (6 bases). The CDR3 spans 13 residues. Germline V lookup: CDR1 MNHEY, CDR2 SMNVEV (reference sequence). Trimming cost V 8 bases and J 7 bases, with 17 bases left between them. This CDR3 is CASRRGGGDEAFF. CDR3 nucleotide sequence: TGTGCCAGCCGGAGGGGGGGCGGGGATGAAGCTTTCTTT.